Below are 10 T cell receptor beta chains sequenced from a single sample in a study of radiation and T cells in renal cell carcinoma. Data came from immunoSEQ multiplex PCR; TCRdb stores just in-frame clones and leaves some out. The sample shows roughly 130,000 clones, 70% to 90% of them seen only once. Noted time point: blood 2 weeks post-SBRT. Treatment reported: 15 Gy SBRT to primary tumor, nephrectomy 4 weeks later. The sequencing here drew on blood, taken from a patient whose treatment included radiotherapy and nephrectomy. The receptors stem from a woman aged 65 to 85 with renal cell carcinoma.

The chain employs TRBV28 and TRBJ1-5, with 7 positions matching TRBD1. The CDR3 contains 18 residues. V was pared by 5 bases and J by 0 bases, with 13 bases of the junction left unmatched. Germline CDR1 MDHEN, CDR2 SYDVKM. The CDR3 region is CASSAQTGSLFSNQPQHF. DNA of the CDR3: TGTGCCAGCAGTGCCCAGACAGGGTCCCTTTTTAGCAATCAGCCCCAGCATTTT. Based on the CDR3 plus reference TRBV28 and TRBJ1-5, the full variable domain is DVKVTQSSRYLVKRTGEKVFLECVQDMDHENMFWYRQDPGLGLRLIYFSYDVKMKEKGDIPEGYSVSREKKERFSLILESASTNQTSMYLCASSAQTGSLFSNQPQHFGDGTRLSIL.

The chain uses TRBV5-5 and TRBJ2-5; no reliable D call. Trimming removed 3 bases at V and 2 bases at J, with 5 bases between. The CDR3 spans 12 residues. Germline lookup yields CDR1 SGHKS and CDR2 YYEKEE (reference sequence). The CDR3 here is CASSSTQETQYF. DNA of the CDR3: TGTGCCAGCAGCTCGACGCAAGAGACCCAGTACTTC.

The chain links TRBV7-9 to TRBJ1-3; D is possibly TRBD1 (5 bases). Looked up from germline, CDR1 is SEHNR and CDR2 is FQNEAQ (reference sequence). Trimming took off 1 base at V and 1 base at J, with 14 bases between the two ends. This CDR3 has 17 residues. CDR3 nucleotide sequence: TGTGCCAGCAGCTTAGTTGCTTCGTGGGGGTCTGGAAACACCATATATTTT. Amino acids: CASSLVASWGSGNTIYF.

The chain recombines TRBV4-3 with TRBJ2-1; D not certain. Germline lookup yields CDR1 LGHNA and CDR2 YSLEER. This CDR3 has 14 amino acids. Trimming removed 0 bases from V and 5 bases from J, with 8 bases in between. CDR3 sequence reads: CASSQDRQNNEQFF. The CDR3, as DNA: TGCGCCAGCAGCCAAGATCGGCAGAACAATGAGCAGTTCTTC.

The chain links TRBV5-1 to TRBJ2-1, with D possibly being TRBD2 (7 bases). This CDR3 region has 14 residues. With 5 bases removed from V and 5 bases from J, the gap between germline ends came to 14 bases. Germline V gene sequence: CDR1 SGHRS, CDR2 YFSETQ. CDR3 sequence reads: CASREGGADNEQFF. The CDR3 DNA follows: TGCGCCAGCAGGGAGGGGGGGGCCGACAATGAGCAGTTCTTC.

The chain links TRBV7-2 to TRBJ2-5; 8 bases are shared with TRBD2. V dropped 5 bases and J dropped 5; count of bases not matched to a gene: 4. The CDR3 length is 13 residues. Per germline, CDR1 SGHTA and CDR2 FQGNSA. The DNA for the CDR3 is TGTGCCAGCAGCCCTCGCGGGGGGGAGACCCAGTACTTC. This translates into CASSPRGGETQYF.

About this clone itself: The junction does not match germline at one end; this may be a read error. V usage is TRBV15 and J usage is TRBJ1-2; D uncertain. The CDR3 is made up of 8 amino acids. Germline lookup yields CDR1 LNHNV and CDR2 YYDKDF (reference sequence). Here the CDR3 reads CATSRDSF. In nucleotides, the CDR3 is TGTGCCACCAGCAGAGATTCCTTC.

This clone was seen once. The chain is built from TRBV6-6 and TRBJ2-1; 11 bases agree with TRBD1. The V gene's germline CDR1 is MNHNY and CDR2 SVGAGI (reference sequence). This CDR3 contains 15 residues. Trimming cost V 0 bases and J 9 bases; bases outside gene matches: 4. CDR3 in amino acids: CASSYSGTGGGEQFF. The CDR3 DNA reads as TGTGCCAGCAGTTACTCCGGGACAGGGGGAGGTGAGCAGTTCTTC.

The chain combines TRBV30 with TRBJ2-7; D possibly uses TRBD1 or TRBD2 (7 bases each). The V gene's germline CDR1 is GTSNPN and CDR2 SVGIG (reference sequence). Deletions cut 2 bases from V and 6 bases from J, with 11 bases between. The CDR3 has 12 residues. The CDR3 spells CAWSQGGSEQYF. The CDR3 DNA reads as TGTGCCTGGAGTCAGGGGGGGTCCGAGCAGTACTTC.

This clone was picked up one time. The chain links TRBV7-2 to TRBJ2-5; the match to TRBD1 covers 10 bases. Per the germline V gene, CDR1 is SGHTA and CDR2 is FQGNSA. The length of the CDR3 is 14 residues. The V and J ends lost 4 bases and 2 bases, in that order; junction bases with no gene match: 1. The CDR3 is CASSSDRGQETQYF. In nucleotides, the CDR3 is TGTGCCAGCAGCTCGGACAGGGGGCAAGAGACCCAGTACTTC.